These 32 T cell receptor beta chains originate from one sample sequenced in a study of long-term antiretroviral therapy in people with HIV. The authors ran the immunoSEQ assay, v3.0, at survey level. The method was immunoSEQ multiplex PCR; TCRdb's version includes in-frame clones alone and lacks a portion of them. The sample lists under 7,000 clones; approximately 78% were seen once. Sequenced here: unsorted PBMCs, sampled 1.8 years before starting antiretroviral therapy. These receptors were collected from a man aged 35 to 55 with HIV.

The gene calls are TRBV5-1 and TRBJ1-1; a weak D match, TRBD1 (5 bases). The germline V gene encodes CDR1 SGHRS and CDR2 YFSETQ. CDR3 length equals 15 residues. V was cut by 4 bases and J by 1 base, with 14 bases left in between. CDR3 protein: CASSQVRAGNTEAFF. In nucleotides, the CDR3 is TGCGCCAGCAGCCAGGTCAGGGCGGGGAACACTGAAGCTTTCTTT.

The V and J genes are TRBV14 and TRBJ2-1; D is ambiguous. Germline CDR1 and CDR2: SGHDN and FVKESK. Trimming removed 1 base from V and 10 bases from J, with 8 bases in between. The CDR3 has 12 amino acids. CDR3: CASSQVGGEQFF. In DNA, the CDR3 is TGTGCCAGCAGCCAAGTGGGTGGCGAGCAGTTCTTC.

The chain is built from TRBV27 and TRBJ2-1; D is perhaps TRBD2 (5 bases). Trimming removed 3 bases at V and 4 bases at J, with 13 bases between. CDR1 and CDR2 (germline): MNHEY, SMNVEV (reference sequence). CDR3 length: 15 amino acids. The CDR3 nucleotides are TGTGCCAGCAGTTTTCCTAGAGGGCTTTACAATGAGCAGTTCTTC. Translation gives CASSFPRGLYNEQFF.

V and J are TRBV7-2 and TRBJ2-5; the match to TRBD2 covers 9 bases. The CDR3 sequence is 16 residues long. Trimming removed 3 bases from V and 5 bases from J; junction bases left unmatched: 10. Germline V gene sequence: CDR1 SGHTA, CDR2 FQGNSA. CDR3 loop: CASSLRGAGGIETQYF. CDR3 bases: TGTGCCAGCAGCTTGAGGGGAGCGGGAGGAATTGAGACCCAGTACTTC.

The chain has TRBV7-3 and TRBJ2-1, with TRBD1 matching 7 bases. V shed 5 bases, J shed 10 bases, and the junction held 5 bases outside the gene matches. Germline assignment: CDR1 SGHTA and CDR2 FQGTGA. The CDR3 runs 12 residues. This chain's CDR3 is CASSVRQGEQFF. The DNA of the CDR3 is TGTGCCAGCAGCGTAAGACAGGGCGAGCAGTTCTTC. Together with reference TRBV7-3 and TRBJ2-1, the CDR3 gives the full variable domain: GAGVSQTPSNKVTEKGKYVELRCDPISGHTALYWYRQSLGQGPEFLIYFQGTGAADDSGLPNDRFFAVRPEGSVSTLKIQRTERGDSAVYLCASSVRQGEQFFGPGTRLTVL.

V is TRBV9 and J is TRBJ2-3, with D perhaps TRBD1 (5 bases). Between the trimmed V and J ends, which lost 0 bases and 5 bases, there was a span of 7 bases. The CDR3 length is 13 residues. Germline V gene sequence: CDR1 SGDLS, CDR2 YYNGEE. The CDR3 reads CASSVVQGDTQYF. In nucleotides, the CDR3 is TGTGCCAGCAGCGTAGTTCAGGGAGATACGCAGTATTTT.

The chain couples TRBV5-1 to TRBJ1-1, with no clear D. The length of the CDR3 is 12 residues. Germline V gene lookup returns CDR1 SGHRS and CDR2 YFSETQ. V was clipped by 2 bases and J by 8 bases, with 10 bases between them. DNA for the CDR3: TGCGCCAGCAGCTTAGGCCACTCGGAAGCTTTCTTT. Protein: CASSLGHSEAFF.

The rearrangement joins TRBV7-9 to TRBJ2-1; TRBD2 might be the D (7 bases). Trimming left V 2 bases short and J 5 bases short, with 16 bases between. This CDR3 comprises 16 residues. Germline CDR1 is SEHNR and CDR2 is FQNEAQ (reference sequence). The CDR3 sequence is CASSLLVLGGDNEQFF. The CDR3 DNA reads as TGTGCCAGCAGCTTATTGGTTTTAGGGGGGGACAATGAGCAGTTCTTC.

The rearrangement joins TRBV7-3 to TRBJ2-1; possibly TRBD1 for D (5 bases). This CDR3 contains 12 residues. Germline assignment: CDR1 SGHTA and CDR2 FQGTGA. The ends were cut back, 2 bases at V and 7 bases at J, with 6 bases in the middle. CDR3 coding DNA: TGTGCCAGCAGCTTAGACAGTAATGAGCAGTTCTTC. Translating it yields CASSLDSNEQFF.

This clone has just a few counts. This sequence joins TRBV28 and TRBJ1-5; a possible D gene is TRBD1 (6 bases). Germline loops: CDR1 MDHEN, CDR2 SYDVKM. CDR3 length: 14 residues. V was cut by 6 bases and J by 4 bases, with 13 bases left in between. The CDR3 reads CASRQGIWNQPQHF. CDR3 nucleotide sequence: TGTGCCAGCAGACAGGGTATTTGGAATCAGCCCCAGCATTTT.

V and J are TRBV7-8 and TRBJ1-1; 9 nucleotides align to TRBD1. This CDR3 has 14 residues. Losses at the gene ends were 1 base for V and 8 bases for J; bases not matched to a gene: 5. CDR1 SGHVS and CDR2 FQNEAQ come from the germline V gene. This chain's CDR3 is CASSLVTGGEEAFF. The CDR3 DNA reads TGTGCCAGCAGCTTAGTGACAGGGGGGGAAGAAGCTTTCTTT.

V is TRBV30 and J is TRBJ1-5, with 8 positions matching TRBD1. The ends lost 8 bases at V and 2 bases at J; junction bases unmatched: 5. Germline V gene lookup returns CDR1 GTSNPN and CDR2 SVGIG (reference sequence). The CDR3 extends over 13 amino acids. The CDR3 region has the DNA TGTGCCGGTGGACAGGGCGGCAATCAGCCCCAGCATTTT. As protein: CAGGQGGNQPQHF.

This clone is deemed medium-sized (0.01 to 0.1%). This rearrangement joins TRBV5-1 to TRBJ1-4; 9 positions agree with TRBD1. CDR1 is SGHRS and CDR2 is YFSETQ in the germline V gene. After removal of 3 bases from V and 5 bases from J, the junction contained 5 bases not matched to a gene. CDR3 size: 15 residues. In DNA, the CDR3 is TGCGCCAGCAGCTCCTGGACAGGGGAGAATGAAAAACTGTTTTTT. Translated: CASSSWTGENEKLFF.

The chain employs TRBV27 and TRBJ2-7, with 10 bases that match TRBD2. The junction had 9 bases not matched to a gene; V was cut back by 3 bases and J by 7 bases. Germline V gives CDR1 MNHEY, CDR2 SMNVEV (reference sequence). The CDR3 runs to 15 residues. The CDR3 nucleotides are TGTGCCAGCAGTTTGCTAGCGGGAGTGACAGGGGAGCAGTACTTC. This codes for CASSLLAGVTGEQYF.

The J gene is TRBJ2-7, the V gene TRBV30, with a possible D match to TRBD2 (6 bases). Germline V CDR1 and CDR2: GTSNPN, SVGIG (reference sequence). V was trimmed by 0 bases and J by 4 bases, leaving 10 bases between them. The CDR3 is 13 amino acids. The CDR3 loop reads CAWSVVAGYEQYF. In DNA, the CDR3 is TGTGCCTGGAGTGTAGTTGCGGGGTACGAGCAGTACTTC.

The chain links TRBV28 to TRBJ1-2; TRBD1 matches at 8 bases. J was trimmed by 3 bases and V by 7 bases; bases with no gene match: 4. In germline, CDR1 is MDHEN, CDR2 SYDVKM. This CDR3 spans 13 amino acids. The CDR3 spells CASISTGDYGYTF. The CDR3 bases are TGTGCCAGCATATCGACAGGGGACTATGGCTACACCTTC.

The chain carries TRBV9 and TRBJ2-1; 14 nucleotides line up with TRBD2. With 1 base clipped from V and 0 bases from J, the junction kept 3 bases outside the gene matches. This CDR3 contains 18 residues. Germline V gene sequence: CDR1 SGDLS, CDR2 YYNGEE. For the CDR3, the DNA is TGTGCCAGCAGCGTACGACTAGCGGGAGGGAACTCCTACAATGAGCAGTTCTTC. It is translated as CASSVRLAGGNSYNEQFF. Complete variable domain (other parts from reference TRBV9 and TRBJ2-1): DSGVTQTPKHLITATGQRVTLRCSPRSGDLSVYWYQQSLDQGLQFLIQYYNGEERAKGNILERFSAQQFPDLHSELNLSSLELGDSALYFCASSVRLAGGNSYNEQFFGPGTRLTVL.

This CDR3 reads CASSWPGGDEQFF. CDR3 sequence (DNA): TGCGCCAGCAGCTGGCCAGGGGGCGATGAGCAGTTCTTC. The rearrangement joins TRBV5-1 to TRBJ2-1, with TRBD1 matching over 8 bases. This CDR3 comprises 13 residues. Germline V lookup: CDR1 SGHRS, CDR2 YFSETQ. Losses at the gene ends were 3 bases for V and 8 bases for J; bases not matched to a gene: 4.

This rearrangement joins TRBV7-8 to TRBJ2-7, with D hard to call. The CDR3 totals 14 residues. V was cut by 2 bases and J by 3 bases, with 11 bases left in between. Per the germline V gene, CDR1 is SGHVS and CDR2 is FQNEAQ. The CDR3 reads CASSLTTAFYEQYF. The CDR3 DNA reads as TGTGCCAGCAGCTTAACGACGGCCTTCTACGAGCAGTACTTC.

The chain couples TRBV30 to TRBJ2-5, with 10 bases matching TRBD1. After removal of 0 bases from V and 5 bases from J, the junction contained 33 bases not matched to a gene. Per the germline V gene, CDR1 is GTSNPN and CDR2 is SVGIG (reference sequence). The CDR3 loop spans 24 amino acids. The CDR3 is CAWSVEIGVGDRGGGRPEKETQYF. The CDR3 DNA reads TGTGCCTGGAGTGTAGAGATAGGGGTTGGGGACAGGGGCGGCGGGAGGCCTGAAAAGGAGACCCAGTACTTC.

This clone was detected once. The gene calls are TRBV7-6 and TRBJ1-4; weak D call: TRBD1 (5 bases). Deletions cut 10 bases from V and 5 bases from J, with 17 bases between. CDR3 length equals 14 residues. Germline CDR1 SGHVS, CDR2 FNYEAQ. CDR3 protein: CATSSGGNNEKLFF. The DNA of the CDR3 is TGTGCCACCTCCTCGGGGGGAAACAATGAAAAACTGTTTTTT.

The table lists this clone with a count of one. The chain links TRBV29-1 to TRBJ2-3, with 8 bases that match TRBD1. CDR3 length equals 12 residues. Trimming removed 5 bases from V and 7 bases from J; junction bases left unmatched: 5. Germline CDR1 is SQVTM and CDR2 is ANQGSEA. DNA for the CDR3: TGCAGCGTTCGGACAGGGACTTATACGCAGTATTTT. Amino acids: CSVRTGTYTQYF.

This sequence joins TRBV5-8 and TRBJ1-2; D gene uncertain. Germline V lookup: CDR1 SGHTS, CDR2 YDEGEE. This CDR3 contains 13 residues. With 3 bases removed from V and 4 bases from J, the gap between germline ends came to 10 bases. For the CDR3, the DNA is TGTGCCAGCAGCTCATTCCAGAGCTATGGCTACACCTTC. Its translation: CASSSFQSYGYTF.

The V and J genes are TRBV30 and TRBJ1-1; tentatively, D is TRBD1 (5 bases). The CDR3 consists of 14 residues. Trimming took off 1 base at V and 4 bases at J, with 13 bases between the two ends. The germline V gene has CDR1 GTSNPN and CDR2 SVGIG (reference sequence). CDR3 residues: CAWSAQGSVTEAFF. CDR3 nucleotide sequence: TGTGCCTGGAGTGCGCAGGGCTCGGTCACTGAAGCTTTCTTT.

This chain joins TRBV21-1 and TRBJ2-2; no check of the table's D call, TRBD2, against the DNA was made. TRBV21-1 is a pseudogene segment. This CDR3 region has 19 residues. The CDR3 reads CASSKRGTSGRSGTGELFF. In nucleotides, the CDR3 is TGTGCCAGCAGCAAAAGAGGGACTAGCGGGAGGAGTGGCACCGGGGAGCTGTTTTTT.

This clone was detected a few times. The V gene is TRBV15, the J gene TRBJ2-7, with D perhaps TRBD2 (6 bases). Germline V gives CDR1 LNHNV, CDR2 YYDKDF (reference sequence). Trimming cost V 5 bases and J 2 bases, with 13 bases left between them. The CDR3 contains 14 residues. The chain's CDR3 is CATSPTRLAYEQYF. CDR3 nucleotide sequence: TGTGCCACCAGCCCGACTAGATTAGCCTACGAGCAGTACTTC. Filled out from reference TRBV15 and TRBJ2-7, the complete variable domain reads DAMVIQNPRYQVTQFGKPVTLSCSQTLNHNVMYWYQQKSSQAPKLLFHYYDKDFNNEADTPDNFQSRRPNTSFCFLDIRSPGLGDTAMYLCATSPTRLAYEQYFGPGTRLTVT.

This chain connects TRBV29-1 to TRBJ2-5; D gene unclear. Germline CDR1 SQVTM, CDR2 ANQGSEA. The CDR3 totals 12 residues. Trimming cost V 1 base and J 5 bases, with 8 bases left between them. The CDR3 is CSVEGWWETQYF. The CDR3 nucleotides are TGCAGCGTTGAAGGTTGGTGGGAGACCCAGTACTTC.

This chain links TRBV7-2 with TRBJ2-4; 9 bases match TRBD1. Germline-derived CDR1 and CDR2 are SGHTA and FQGNSA. The CDR3 is made up of 14 amino acids. Trimming cost V 4 bases and J 8 bases; bases outside gene matches: 6. The CDR3 protein is CASSSDRGFDIQYF. DNA of the CDR3: TGTGCCAGCAGCTCCGACAGGGGGTTCGACATTCAGTACTTC.

The chain uses TRBV7-9 and TRBJ1-4, with D possibly TRBD1 on 6 matching bases. There are 16 residues in the CDR3. Germline CDR1 and CDR2: SEHNR and FQNEAQ (reference sequence). The V gene lost 5 bases and the J gene lost 2 bases, with 15 bases spanning the gap. The DNA for the CDR3 is TGTGCCAGCAGCCTCTGGGGGGCTGGGACTAATGAAAAACTGTTTTTT. This sequence encodes CASSLWGAGTNEKLFF.

J is TRBJ2-1 and V is TRBV2; 10 bases match TRBD1. The germline V gene encodes CDR1 SNHLY and CDR2 FYNNEI. The CDR3 contains 13 residues. The V gene end was trimmed by 5 bases and the J gene end by 8 bases; junction bases not matched to a gene: 3. In DNA, the CDR3 is TGTGCCAGCAGTTTGGACAGGGGGGATGAGCAGTTCTTC. This gives the protein CASSLDRGDEQFF.

This chain uses TRBV9 with TRBJ1-2; the D is unclear. Deletions cut 0 bases from V and 6 bases from J, with 12 bases between. The CDR3 extends over 14 amino acids. Germline CDR1 SGDLS, CDR2 YYNGEE. The CDR3 here is CASSVVGASDGYTF. The CDR3 DNA follows: TGTGCCAGCAGCGTAGTTGGCGCATCCGATGGCTACACCTTC.

The V gene is TRBV11-2, the J gene TRBJ2-7; possible D gene TRBD1, 6 bases. V was shortened by 5 bases and J by 0 bases, with 14 bases between the two germline ends. CDR1 is SGHAT, CDR2 FQNNGV, per germline. The CDR3 has 15 residues. Here the CDR3 DNA reads TGTGCCAGCAGCCCTCTCGACAGGTTCTCCTACGAGCAGTACTTC. This sequence encodes CASSPLDRFSYEQYF.